These 19 T cell receptor beta chains came from one sample sequenced in a study of cytomegalovirus exposure and HLA in healthy donors. This PCR relied on a set of 60 Vbeta primers and 13 Jbeta primers. The protocol was immunoSEQ multiplex PCR, while the TCRdb copy is restricted to in-frame clones and leaves out a portion. This table has 120,000 to 150,000 clones, 78% appearing once. Sequenced material: PBMCs. The receptors shown here come from a male donor in good health and CMV-seronegative.

The CDR3 DNA follows: TGCGCCAGCAGCCAAGAACCGGGGTCGTATGGCTACACCTTC. The encoded protein is CASSQEPGSYGYTF. The chain is built from TRBV4-1 and TRBJ1-2; D remains unclear. The CDR3 length is 14 residues. Germline V lookup: CDR1 MGHRA, CDR2 YSYEKL. Trimming pared 0 bases from V and 5 bases from J, leaving 10 bases between.

The V call is TRBV11-2, the J call TRBJ1-4, with 9 bases aligning to TRBD1. CDR3 length: 16 residues. CDR1 and CDR2 (germline): SGHAT, FQNNGV. J gave up 3 bases and V 6 bases, and 8 bases lay outside the gene matches. The CDR3 bases are TGTGCCAGCAGTCCCACAGGGGGCTCGGCTAATGAAAAACTGTTTTTT. Its translation: CASSPTGGSANEKLFF.

V and J are TRBV9 and TRBJ2-1; TRBD2 agrees at 8 bases. Germline loops: CDR1 SGDLS, CDR2 YYNGEE. This CDR3 is 15 amino acids long. With V trimmed by 0 bases and J by 2 bases, 1 base remained unmatched. The CDR3 spells CASSVAGRAYNEQFF. CDR3 DNA: TGTGCCAGCAGCGTAGCCGGGAGGGCCTACAATGAGCAGTTCTTC.

This chain uses TRBV5-1 with TRBJ1-1, with D possibly being TRBD1 (6 bases). Germline V CDR1 and CDR2: SGHRS, YFSETQ. V lost 1 base to trimming and J lost 4 bases, with 14 bases between them. This CDR3 region has 15 residues. The DNA of the CDR3 is TGCGCCAGCAGCTTGTGGGCAGGGGCGGGCACTGAAGCTTTCTTT. It encodes CASSLWAGAGTEAFF.

The V and J genes are TRBV5-1 and TRBJ2-3, with D possibly matching TRBD2 (6 bases). Deletions cut 0 bases from V and 4 bases from J, with 6 bases between. The germline V gene has CDR1 SGHRS and CDR2 YFSETQ. This CDR3 is built from 13 residues. The chain's CDR3 is CASSLAGADTQYF. DNA of the CDR3: TGCGCCAGCAGCTTGGCGGGGGCAGATACGCAGTATTTT. Full variable domain (rest looked up from reference TRBV5-1 and TRBJ2-3): KAGVTQTPRYLIKTRGQQVTLSCSPISGHRSVSWYQQTPGQGLQFLFEYFSETQRNKGNFPGRFSGRQFSNSRSEMNVSTLELGDSALYLCASSLAGADTQYFGPGTRLTVL.

This clone turned up a few times. V is TRBV6-6 and J is TRBJ2-7, with 11 bases that match TRBD2. CDR3 length equals 15 residues. Per the germline V gene, CDR1 is MNHNY and CDR2 is SVGAGI (reference sequence). J was trimmed by 3 bases and V by 6 bases; bases with no gene match: 7. The CDR3 region has the DNA TGTGCCAGCAGACCCCCCGGGACTAGCGGCTACGAGCAGTACTTC. Its protein product is CASRPPGTSGYEQYF.

This clone was seen just once. The chain carries TRBV30 and TRBJ1-2; D may be TRBD1 (5 bases). This CDR3 contains 14 residues. The V gene lost 5 bases and the J gene lost 1 base, with 14 bases spanning the gap. Germline CDR1 is GTSNPN and CDR2 is SVGIG (reference sequence). This CDR3 is CAWGGDGNNYGYTF. The DNA of the CDR3 is TGTGCCTGGGGGGGGGACGGTAATAACTATGGCTACACCTTC.

This chain connects TRBV27 to TRBJ2-7, with 10 bases identical to TRBD1. V dropped 6 bases and J dropped 2; count of bases not matched to a gene: 7. There are 15 residues in the CDR3. Germline loops: CDR1 MNHEY, CDR2 SMNVEV (reference sequence). As DNA, the CDR3 is TGTGCCAGCAGGGAGACAGGGGGCTCACCCTACGAGCAGTACTTC. It codes for CASRETGGSPYEQYF.

The rearrangement uses TRBV7-2 and TRBJ2-2; 10 nucleotides line up with TRBD1. The V gene end was trimmed by 6 bases and the J gene end by 4 bases; junction bases not matched to a gene: 8. Germline assignment: CDR1 SGHTA and CDR2 FQGNSA. The CDR3 extends over 16 amino acids. As DNA, the CDR3 is TGTGCCAGCAGACTGTCCGGGACAGGGGTCACCGGGGAGCTGTTTTTT. Translating it yields CASRLSGTGVTGELFF.

This clone was recorded once. The chain combines TRBV11-3 with TRBJ2-2, with 12 positions matching TRBD2. Germline CDR1 SGHNT, CDR2 YENEEA. The CDR3 totals 18 residues. Germline trimming cut 1 base from V and 4 bases from J; bases unmatched to any gene: 7. The DNA for the CDR3 is TGTGCCAGCAGCTTAGCCAGTCGACTAGCGGGAGTCACCGGGGAGCTGTTTTTT. Translated: CASSLASRLAGVTGELFF. The complete variable domain, with remaining parts taken from reference TRBV11-3 and TRBJ2-2, reads EAGVVQSPRYKIIEKKQPVAFWCNPISGHNTLYWYLQNLGQGPELLIRYENEEAVDDSQLPKDRFSAERLKGVDSTLKIQPAELGDSAVYLCASSLASRLAGVTGELFFGEGSRLTVL.

The J gene is TRBJ2-7, the V gene TRBV10-1; weak D call: TRBD2 (6 bases). V was clipped by 3 bases and J by 0 bases, with 9 bases between them. The CDR3 is made up of 14 amino acids. Per the germline V gene, CDR1 is WNHNN and CDR2 is SYGVQD (reference sequence). The CDR3 sequence: CASSDRGSSYEQYF. CDR3 DNA: TGCGCCAGCAGTGACCGGGGGAGCTCCTACGAGCAGTACTTC.

This clone was seen only once. Other DNA sequences in this sample translate to the same CDR3. The V and J genes are TRBV6-5 and TRBJ2-7; 8 nucleotides align to TRBD1. Germline V lookup: CDR1 MNHEY, CDR2 SVGAGI. This CDR3 is 14 amino acids long. V was clipped by 6 bases and J by 0 bases; unmatched bases: 4. The CDR3 sequence is CASSYRGSSYEQYF. CDR3 nucleotides: TGTGCCAGCAGCTACAGGGGGAGCTCCTACGAGCAGTACTTC.

This clone appeared a single time. V gene TRBV6-1 combines with J gene TRBJ2-3; 15 nucleotides match TRBD2. Germline CDR1 is MNHNS and CDR2 is SASEGT. The CDR3 totals 15 residues. With 6 bases clipped from V and 5 bases from J, the junction kept 3 bases outside the gene matches. The CDR3 loop reads CASRRTSGRGDTQYF. CDR3 bases: TGTGCCAGCAGGAGGACTAGCGGGAGGGGAGATACGCAGTATTTT.

The rearrangement joins TRBV9 to TRBJ2-1; 15 bases agree with TRBD2. The V gene's germline CDR1 is SGDLS and CDR2 YYNGEE. V was pared by 1 base and J by 2 bases, with 4 bases of the junction left unmatched. There are 18 residues in the CDR3. For the CDR3, the DNA is TGTGCCAGCAGCGTACATAGGACTAGCGGGGGGGCCTACAATGAGCAGTTCTTC. It specifies CASSVHRTSGGAYNEQFF.

The V gene is TRBV12-5, the J gene TRBJ2-5; 15 bases agree with TRBD2. The ends lost 6 bases at V and 5 bases at J; junction bases unmatched: 4. The CDR3 totals 15 residues. Germline V lookup: CDR1 LGHNT, CDR2 FRNRAP. In DNA form, the CDR3 reads TGTGCTAGTGGACACGGGACTAGCGGGAGGGAGACCCAGTACTTC. It encodes CASGHGTSGRETQYF.

In DNA form, the CDR3 reads TGTGCCAGTCGACCTAACCCGGGACAGGCTAATTCACCCCTCCACTTT. This sequence encodes CASRPNPGQANSPLHF. V is TRBV19 and J is TRBJ1-6; TRBD1 matches 8 bases. The germline gives CDR1 LNHDA, CDR2 SQIVND (reference sequence). There are 16 residues in the CDR3. V was clipped by 8 bases and J by 6 bases; unmatched bases: 12.

The table lists this clone with a few counts. The genes are TRBV5-1 and TRBJ1-5; possibly TRBD1 for D (5 bases). Per germline, CDR1 SGHRS and CDR2 YFSETQ. This CDR3 has 15 residues. The V end lost 0 bases, the J end lost 3 bases, and 10 bases lay between the germline ends. CDR3 nucleotides: TGCGCCAGCAGCTTGGAGGGGTTCGACAATCAGCCCCAGCATTTT. Translating it yields CASSLEGFDNQPQHF.

A remark on this clone: The same CDR3 also results from other DNA sequences found in this sample. The chain is built from TRBV9 and TRBJ2-5; 10 nucleotides agree with TRBD2. The junction had 7 bases not matched to a gene; V was cut back by 3 bases and J by 2 bases. This CDR3 contains 16 residues. Germline CDR1 reads SGDLS; CDR2 reads YYNGEE. Written as DNA, the CDR3 is TGTGCCAGCAGCGGCCTAGCGGGAGATTTTCAAGAGACCCAGTACTTC. The encoded protein is CASSGLAGDFQETQYF.

The chain links TRBV6-6 to TRBJ1-5; D remains ambiguous. V was trimmed by 8 bases and J by 6 bases, leaving 11 bases between them. CDR3 size: 12 residues. The germline V gene encodes CDR1 MNHNY and CDR2 SVGAGI (reference sequence). The CDR3 DNA is TGTGCCAGCTCCCAGTCGGGTCAGCCCCAGCATTTT. This sequence encodes CASSQSGQPQHF.